Below are 31 T cell receptor beta chains sequenced from a single sample in a study of glioma-infiltrating T cells after dendritic cell vaccination. Produced via immunoSEQ multiplex PCR; TCRdb's table is partial and in-frame only. The repertoire holds about 99,000 clones, 81% seen once, with 10% to 15% in the top ten. The sequences come from blood, collected before dendritic cell vaccination. These TCRs come from a human donor with glioblastoma.

The chain uses TRBV5-4 and TRBJ1-2; 8 bases align to TRBD1. CDR3 length: 14 residues. The V gene end was trimmed by 3 bases and the J gene end by 6 bases; junction bases not matched to a gene: 7. The V gene's germline CDR1 is SGHNT and CDR2 YYREEE (reference sequence). The CDR3 DNA reads as TGTGCCAGCAGCTCCATCCGACAGGGGAATGGCTACACCTTC. Its protein is CASSSIRQGNGYTF.

This clone showed up just once. The V and J genes are TRBV19 and TRBJ2-1; tentative D call: TRBD2 (5 bases). CDR1 and CDR2 from the germline V gene are LNHDA and SQIVND (reference sequence). Trimming took off 3 bases at V and 8 bases at J, with 17 bases between the two ends. This CDR3 is built from 15 residues. CDR3 bases: TGTGCCAGTAGTATGCCAGGTCGGGGTACGGATGAGCAGTTCTTC. This encodes CASSMPGRGTDEQFF. Filled out from reference TRBV19 and TRBJ2-1, the complete variable domain reads DGGITQSPKYLFRKEGQNVTLSCEQNLNHDAMYWYRQDPGQGLRLIYYSQIVNDFQKGDIAEGYSVSREKKESFPLTVTSAQKNPTAFYLCASSMPGRGTDEQFFGPGTRLTVL.

The chain joins TRBV5-1 to TRBJ2-6; D remains unclear. The CDR3 totals 15 residues. V lost 2 bases and J lost 1, with 7 bases in between. Looked up from germline, CDR1 is SGHRS and CDR2 is YFSETQ. In DNA form, the CDR3 reads TGCGCCAGCAGCTTTTGGCAGTCTGGGGCCAACGTCCTGACTTTC. It specifies CASSFWQSGANVLTF. Drawing the rest from reference TRBV5-1 and TRBJ2-6, the complete variable domain is KAGVTQTPRYLIKTRGQQVTLSCSPISGHRSVSWYQQTPGQGLQFLFEYFSETQRNKGNFPGRFSGRQFSNSRSEMNVSTLELGDSALYLCASSFWQSGANVLTFGAGSRLTVL.

The chain uses TRBV5-4 and TRBJ1-2; a weak D match, TRBD1 (6 bases). The CDR3 consists of 15 residues. Trimming stripped 5 bases from V and 4 bases from J, with 18 bases between. Germline V gene lookup returns CDR1 SGHNT and CDR2 YYREEE (reference sequence). DNA for the CDR3: TGTGCCAGCAGGTTGAATCTGGACAGTGTCTATGGCTACACCTTC. This encodes CASRLNLDSVYGYTF.

This chain links TRBV5-1 with TRBJ1-4, with D perhaps TRBD1 (5 bases). Per germline, CDR1 SGHRS and CDR2 YFSETQ. V lost 1 base and J lost 8, with 21 bases in between. The CDR3 sequence is 17 residues long. Here the CDR3 reads CASSLLGLTGVIEKLFF. In nucleotides, the CDR3 is TGCGCCAGCAGCTTGTTGGGACTCACCGGGGTCATCGAAAAACTGTTTTTT.

J is TRBJ1-2 and V is TRBV2; D is unresolved. Trimming took 9 bases from V and 4 from J, leaving 12 bases between them. Germline CDR1 SNHLY, CDR2 FYNNEI. This CDR3 is 12 amino acids long. CDR3: CASTARVYGYTF. The CDR3 bases are TGTGCCAGTACGGCCCGGGTCTATGGCTACACCTTC.

This rearrangement joins TRBV11-3 to TRBJ2-7; 7 bases match TRBD1. CDR1 is SGHNT, CDR2 YENEEA, per germline. This CDR3 has 13 residues. V trimming: 5 bases; J trimming: 5 bases; junction bases outside the gene matches: 6. In nucleotides, the CDR3 is TGTGCCAGCAGCCATTCAGGGGGAGACGAGCAGTACTTC. Encoded protein: CASSHSGGDEQYF. Full variable domain (rest looked up from reference TRBV11-3 and TRBJ2-7): EAGVVQSPRYKIIEKKQPVAFWCNPISGHNTLYWYLQNLGQGPELLIRYENEEAVDDSQLPKDRFSAERLKGVDSTLKIQPAELGDSAVYLCASSHSGGDEQYFGPGTRLTVT.

The chain has TRBV25-1 and TRBJ2-7; unclear D gene. Germline CDR1 and CDR2: MGHDK and SYGVNS. The ends were cut back, 0 bases at V and 5 bases at J, with 5 bases in the middle. The CDR3 is 12 amino acids. The CDR3 loop is CASSEYSDEQYF. The DNA for the CDR3 is TGTGCCAGCAGTGAATACTCAGACGAGCAGTACTTC.

The chain couples TRBV7-2 to TRBJ1-1, with 11 bases fitting TRBD1. The CDR3 totals 13 residues. V shed 6 bases, J shed 7 bases, and the junction held 4 bases outside the gene matches. Germline V lookup: CDR1 SGHTA, CDR2 FQGNSA. CDR3 in DNA: TGTGCCAGCAGACCGGGGACAGGGGGTGAAGCTTTCTTT. Translating gives CASRPGTGGEAFF. The full variable domain, with the rest looked up from reference TRBV7-2 and TRBJ1-1, is GAGVSQSPSNKVTEKGKDVELRCDPISGHTALYWYRQSLGQGLEFLIYFQGNSAPDKSGLPSDRFSAERTGGSVSTLTIQRTQQEDSAVYLCASRPGTGGEAFFGQGTRLTVV.

This clone was seen only a few times. The CDR3 is CASSESQGWGYTF. The CDR3 bases are TGCGCCAGCAGTGAGTCGCAGGGCTGGGGCTACACCTTC. The V gene is TRBV10-1, the J gene TRBJ1-2; TRBD1 might be the D (5 bases). The CDR3 spans 13 residues. The germline V and J ends were trimmed by 0 bases and 8 bases, with 10 bases remaining between them. The V gene's germline CDR1 is WNHNN and CDR2 SYGVQD (reference sequence).

This clone appeared once. The chain is built from TRBV7-2 and TRBJ1-2; 7 bases match TRBD1. Germline-derived CDR1 and CDR2 are SGHTA and FQGNSA. CDR3 size: 15 residues. Trimming removed 5 bases from V and 5 bases from J; junction bases left unmatched: 11. CDR3 coding DNA: TGTGCCAGCAGCCCAACGACAGGGTCTGGGTATGGCTACACCTTC. Encoded protein: CASSPTTGSGYGYTF.

The chain combines TRBV5-4 with TRBJ2-7, with D possibly TRBD2 on 5 matching bases. CDR3 length: 15 amino acids. CDR1 is SGHNT and CDR2 is YYREEE in the germline V gene (reference sequence). V was shortened by 7 bases and J by 0 bases, with 17 bases between the two germline ends. CDR3 nucleotides: TGTGCCAGCGCCCCAGGCGGAGGAACCTCCTACGAGCAGTACTTC. Translation: CASAPGGGTSYEQYF.

This clone was detected once. This chain joins TRBV11-2 and TRBJ1-1; no definite D call. Trimming took 1 base from V and 12 from J, leaving 15 bases between them. The CDR3 sequence is 13 residues long. The germline V gene has CDR1 SGHAT and CDR2 FQNNGV. The CDR3 loop is CASSLATGIMTFF. For the CDR3, the DNA is TGTGCCAGCAGCTTAGCCACGGGGATCATGACTTTCTTT.

The CDR3 reads CASSGGQGVGEQYF. Written as DNA, the CDR3 is TGTGCCAGCAGCGGGGGACAGGGGGTAGGGGAGCAGTACTTC. The chain joins TRBV11-3 to TRBJ2-5, with TRBD1 matching 11 bases. CDR3 length equals 14 residues. Germline trimming cut 5 bases from V and 11 bases from J; bases unmatched to any gene: 10. From germline, CDR1 is SGHNT and CDR2 YENEEA.

The genes are TRBV4-2 and TRBJ2-7; D possibly corresponds to TRBD1 (5 bases). The CDR3 totals 14 residues. Germline V gene lookup returns CDR1 LGHNA and CDR2 YNFKEQ. V was shortened by 1 base and J by 0 bases, with 7 bases between the two germline ends. CDR3 in DNA: TGTGCCAGCAGCCAAGGACAGTACTCCTACGAGCAGTACTTC. Translating gives CASSQGQYSYEQYF.

The chain links TRBV30 to TRBJ1-6, with 10 positions matching TRBD1. The ends lost 8 bases at V and 10 bases at J; junction bases unmatched: 5. The V gene's germline CDR1 is GTSNPN and CDR2 SVGIG (reference sequence). The CDR3 loop spans 12 amino acids. For the CDR3, the DNA is TGTGCCGGGGACAGGGGAAACTCACCCCTCCACTTT. Encoded protein: CAGDRGNSPLHF. Full variable domain (missing parts from reference TRBV30 and TRBJ1-6): SQTIHQWPATLVQPVGSPLSLECTVEGTSNPNLYWYRQAAGRGLQLLFYSVGIGQISSEVPQNLSASRPQDRQFILSSKKLLLSDSGFYLCAGDRGNSPLHFGNGTRLTVT.

This clone was counted a single time. The rearrangement uses TRBV7-2 and TRBJ2-1; 7 positions agree with TRBD1. Germline V gene lookup returns CDR1 SGHTA and CDR2 FQGNSA. The ends lost 4 bases at V and 8 bases at J; junction bases unmatched: 8. CDR3 length: 14 residues. CDR3 DNA: TGTGCCAGCAGCTCGCCGGACAGGATCCATGAGCAGTTCTTC. Its translation: CASSSPDRIHEQFF.

The chain employs TRBV29-1 and TRBJ2-2; 13 bases map to TRBD2. The CDR3 is made up of 18 amino acids. V shed 6 bases, J shed 7 bases, and the junction held 17 bases outside the gene matches. The germline V gene encodes CDR1 SQVTM and CDR2 ANQGSEA. The DNA of the CDR3 is TGCAGCGTACCTGGACGGTCCACTAGCGGGGGGGCAATCGGGGAGCTGTTTTTT. Translation: CSVPGRSTSGGAIGELFF.

J is TRBJ2-5 and V is TRBV5-4, with D possibly matching TRBD1 (5 bases). The CDR3 totals 14 residues. The V end was cut by 1 base, the J end by 5 bases, with 12 bases between. The germline gives CDR1 SGHNT, CDR2 YYREEE (reference sequence). Here the CDR3 reads CASSLLVSGETQYF. Here the CDR3 DNA reads TGTGCCAGCAGCTTGTTGGTCTCAGGGGAGACCCAGTACTTC.

This chain links TRBV4-1 with TRBJ2-5, with D perhaps TRBD1 (5 bases). The J call may be in error: the DNA end matches TRBJ2-7 better. CDR3 length: 15 amino acids. Germline assignment: CDR1 MGHRA and CDR2 YSYEKL. The DNA of the CDR3 is TGCGCCAGCAGCCAAGAAGGGGCACTAACCAGCGAGCAGTACTTC. Protein product: CASSQEGALTSEQYF.

This clone has only a few counts. The chain combines TRBV5-8 with TRBJ2-5, with TRBD2 identical over 10 bases. CDR3 size: 15 residues. CDR1 is SGHTS and CDR2 is YDEGEE in the germline V gene. The V segment lost 3 bases and the J segment 4 bases; nucleotides outside the gene matches: 6. The CDR3 region is CASSWGASGGETQYF. For the CDR3, the DNA is TGTGCCAGCAGCTGGGGGGCTAGCGGGGGAGAGACCCAGTACTTC.

J is TRBJ1-2 and V is TRBV18, with 7 bases that match TRBD1. This CDR3 region has 15 residues. With 3 bases clipped from V and 1 base from J, the junction kept 5 bases outside the gene matches. Germline V gene lookup returns CDR1 KGHSH and CDR2 LQKENI. Here the CDR3 reads CASSPDRSYNYGYTF. DNA of the CDR3: TGTGCCAGCTCACCGGACAGGAGTTATAACTATGGCTACACCTTC.

The gene calls are TRBV2 and TRBJ2-1, with TRBD2 identical over 10 bases. The CDR3 is made up of 16 amino acids. Germline values: CDR1 SNHLY, CDR2 FYNNEI. The V gene end was trimmed by 6 bases and the J gene end by 6 bases; junction bases not matched to a gene: 11. CDR3 DNA sequence: TGTGCCAGCAGCGGTTCCCGAGCGGGGGGGCCCAATGAGCAGTTCTTC. Amino acids: CASSGSRAGGPNEQFF.

The chain joins TRBV4-1 to TRBJ2-3; 12 nucleotides line up with TRBD2. The junction had 5 bases not matched to a gene; V was cut back by 7 bases and J by 3 bases. This CDR3 is built from 15 residues. Per germline, CDR1 MGHRA and CDR2 YSYEKL. CDR3: CASTRTSGATDTQYF. The CDR3 DNA reads TGCGCCAGCACCCGGACTAGCGGGGCTACAGATACGCAGTATTTT.

This clone was detected a few times. The J gene is TRBJ2-2, the V gene TRBV5-1; 7 positions match TRBD1. The germline gives CDR1 SGHRS, CDR2 YFSETQ. Trimming cost V 8 bases and J 3 bases; bases outside gene matches: 4. The CDR3 spans 13 residues. CDR3 region: CASFTGDTGELFF. Written as DNA, the CDR3 is TGCGCCAGTTTCACAGGGGACACCGGGGAGCTGTTTTTT. Combining the CDR3 with reference TRBV5-1 and TRBJ2-2 gives the whole variable domain KAGVTQTPRYLIKTRGQQVTLSCSPISGHRSVSWYQQTPGQGLQFLFEYFSETQRNKGNFPGRFSGRQFSNSRSEMNVSTLELGDSALYLCASFTGDTGELFFGEGSRLTVL.

The chain is built from TRBV7-6 and TRBJ1-1; 7 bases fit TRBD1. Germline V gene data show CDR1 as SGHVS and CDR2 as FNYEAQ. This CDR3 contains 15 residues. V shed 2 bases and J 0 bases; nucleotides not matched to a gene: 3. The CDR3 loop is CASSLTGDLNTEAFF. The CDR3 nucleotides read TGTGCCAGCAGCTTAACAGGGGACCTGAACACTGAAGCTTTCTTT. Full variable domain (remainder filled in from reference TRBV7-6 and TRBJ1-1): GAGVSQSPRYKVTKRGQDVALRCDPISGHVSLYWYRQALGQGPEFLTYFNYEAQQDKSGLPNDRFSAERPEGSISTLTIQRTEQRDSAMYRCASSLTGDLNTEAFFGQGTRLTVV.

V is TRBV5-4 and J is TRBJ1-2, with TRBD1 identical over 7 bases. After removal of 0 bases from V and 8 bases from J, the junction contained 10 bases not matched to a gene. The germline V gene encodes CDR1 SGHNT and CDR2 YYREEE (reference sequence). There are 15 residues in the CDR3. CDR3 in DNA: TGTGCCAGCAGCTTGGTGATTACAGGGGTAGGAGGCTACACCTTC. Protein sequence: CASSLVITGVGGYTF. The full variable domain, in which reference TRBV5-4 and TRBJ1-2 provide the parts outside the CDR3, is ETGVTQSPTHLIKTRGQQVTLRCSSQSGHNTVSWYQQALGQGPQFIFQYYREEENGRGNFPPRFSGLQFPNYSSELNVNALELDDSALYLCASSLVITGVGGYTFGSGTRLTVV.

The chain links TRBV6-1 to TRBJ2-2, with 9 bases lining up with TRBD2. The V and J ends lost 5 bases and 7 bases, in that order; junction bases with no gene match: 2. Germline loops: CDR1 MNHNS, CDR2 SASEGT. The CDR3 sequence is 13 residues long. CDR3 loop: CASSYSGSGELFF. CDR3 coding DNA: TGTGCCAGCAGTTATAGCGGGAGCGGGGAGCTGTTTTTT.

The chain links TRBV4-1 to TRBJ2-2; 15 positions match TRBD2. Trimming removed 2 bases from V and 5 bases from J; junction bases left unmatched: 6. There are 18 residues in the CDR3. Germline CDR1 is MGHRA and CDR2 is YSYEKL. This CDR3 reads CASSQRVGTSGGTGELFF. DNA of the CDR3: TGCGCCAGCAGCCAAAGAGTGGGGACTAGCGGGGGGACCGGGGAGCTGTTTTTT.

J is TRBJ2-2 and V is TRBV11-2; D is undetermined. Germline values: CDR1 SGHAT, CDR2 FQNNGV. V was shortened by 0 bases and J by 4 bases, with 15 bases between the two germline ends. This CDR3 is built from 17 residues. CDR3 sequence reads: CASSLDELRTPTGELFF. CDR3 nucleotides: TGTGCCAGCAGCTTAGATGAACTACGTACCCCCACCGGGGAGCTGTTTTTT.

The table lists this clone with a few counts. The rearrangement joins TRBV10-2 to TRBJ1-1; 8 bases match TRBD1. CDR1 WSHSY and CDR2 SAAADI come from the germline V gene. Trimming took 3 bases from V and 4 from J; bases not matched to a gene: 1. The CDR3 runs 13 residues. CDR3 protein: CASSDRGPTEAFF. For the CDR3, the DNA is TGCGCCAGCAGTGACAGGGGGCCCACTGAAGCTTTCTTT.